This T cell receptor beta chain was observed in a study of identical twins. TCRdb itself ran the 5' RACE reads through MiXCR, one entry per CDR3 protein. Of about 450,000 distinct CDR3 sequences in the sample, 15% to 20% were seen once. The specimen was naive T cells sorted from blood. This sequence was found in a man aged 50-59 years in good health.

DNA of the CDR3: TGCGCCAGCAGCTTGGGGAGTCAACCTATGAACGAGCAGTACTTC. Translation gives CASSLGSQPMNEQYF. The chain is built from TRBV5-1 and TRBJ2-7; D gene ambiguous. Germline V gives CDR1 SGHRS, CDR2 YFSETQ. V dropped 0 bases and J dropped 5 bases, with 15 bases sitting between them. The CDR3 totals 15 residues.